This TCR beta chain was documented in a study of blood T cell repertoires in COVID-19. Study-level information: Both acute and convalescent COVID-19 samples were obtained from the United States, Italy and Spain. Sample material is recorded as cDNA or gDNA derived from T cells, B-cell-depleted T cells, or PBMCs.

The CDR3 totals 11 residues. Germline values: CDR1 WSHSY, CDR2 SAAADI. Trimming removed 6 bases from V and 8 bases from J, with 5 bases in between. Authors' methods: For nucleated cells, counts were estimated from reference gene primer amplification. Sequenced by immunoSEQ multiplex PCR; TCRdb stores in-frame clones only, minus some. V and J calls and clone size are copied from that table; D and trimming were computed from the DNA. The repertoire consists of about 70,000 clones, with around 80% occurring once and the leading ten covering about a tenth. V usage is TRBV10-2 and J usage is TRBJ1-6; D is unresolved. The sequenced sample was peripheral blood. The sequence came from a woman of 80 years or more with acute or convalescent COVID-19. The CDR3 DNA reads TGCGCCAGCAGCGGGGATTCACCCCTCCACTTT. This codes for CASSGDSPLHF.